The 22 T cell receptor beta chains listed next were all sequenced from one sample in a study of blood T cell repertoires in COVID-19. Assay used: immunoSEQ multiplex PCR; TCRdb lists only in-frame clones, some missing. The repertoire holds roughly 300,000 clones, with about nine tenths as singletons. The specimen was PBMCs or T cells enriched from blood (not recorded which). The receptors derive from a woman aged 18-35 years who had recovered from COVID-19.

The rearrangement joins TRBV11-1 to TRBJ2-5; TRBD2 matches at 7 bases. This CDR3 contains 14 residues. V lost 5 bases and J lost 5; bases outside the gene matches: 8. Per germline, CDR1 SGHAT and CDR2 FQDESV (reference sequence). The CDR3 here is CASSPGRGGETQYF. The CDR3 nucleotides are TGTGCCAGCAGCCCGGGAAGGGGAGGGGAGACCCAGTACTTC.

The CDR3 here is CATSRDTGGRGETQYF. The CDR3 DNA reads TGTGCCACCAGCAGAGATACGGGGGGGCGCGGAGAGACCCAGTACTTC. This chain links TRBV15 with TRBJ2-5, with 8 bases aligning to TRBD2. The CDR3 contains 16 residues. The V and J ends lost 0 bases and 4 bases, in that order; junction bases with no gene match: 7. Germline-derived CDR1 and CDR2 are LNHNV and YYDKDF (reference sequence).

In DNA, the CDR3 is TGTGCCAGCAGCGGGACAGCCGGCGCCTACGAGCAGTACTTC. Encoded protein: CASSGTAGAYEQYF. V and J are TRBV27 and TRBJ2-7; 7 bases align to TRBD1. The germline CDR1 and CDR2 sequences are MNHEY and SMNVEV (reference sequence). The CDR3 covers 14 residues. Trimming cost V 6 bases and J 2 bases; bases outside gene matches: 7.

V and J are TRBV6-5 and TRBJ1-2; a weak D match, TRBD1 (5 bases). The V end was cut by 2 bases, the J end by 4 bases, with 17 bases between. CDR1 MNHEY and CDR2 SVGAGI come from the germline V gene. This CDR3 has 16 residues. CDR3 sequence: CASSYPPREGTYGYTF. DNA of the CDR3: TGTGCCAGCAGTTACCCTCCCCGGGAGGGGACCTATGGCTACACCTTC.

The rearrangement links TRBV28 to TRBJ2-1; 8 bases map to TRBD1. With 7 bases clipped from V and 0 bases from J, the junction kept 5 bases outside the gene matches. The CDR3 sequence is 15 residues long. In germline, CDR1 is MDHEN, CDR2 SYDVKM. The CDR3 DNA reads TGTGCCAGCATCTCTACAGGGGGCTCCTACAATGAGCAGTTCTTC. This sequence encodes CASISTGGSYNEQFF.

V usage is TRBV5-1 and J usage is TRBJ1-1; TRBD1 matches at 7 bases. CDR1 and CDR2 (germline): SGHRS, YFSETQ. Trimming cost V 5 bases and J 4 bases; bases outside gene matches: 14. This CDR3 has 16 amino acids. CDR3 bases: TGCGCCAGCAGGGACTACAGGGGCGCTTCGGGCACTGAAGCTTTCTTT. Residues: CASRDYRGASGTEAFF.

DNA for the CDR3: TGCGCCAGCCTACCGGGACAGTACGAGAATCAGCCCCAGCATTTT. Its translation is CASLPGQYENQPQHF. The rearrangement joins TRBV10-2 to TRBJ1-5, with TRBD1 identical over 7 bases. With V trimmed by 8 bases and J by 4 bases, 11 bases remained unmatched. There are 15 residues in the CDR3. In germline, CDR1 is WSHSY, CDR2 SAAADI.

Written as DNA, the CDR3 is TGTGCCAGCACCCATCAGGGGGACACTGAAGCTTTCTTT. This sequence encodes CASTHQGDTEAFF. J is TRBJ1-1 and V is TRBV9; 7 bases map to TRBD1. V trimming: 6 bases; J trimming: 3 bases; junction bases outside the gene matches: 5. CDR1 and CDR2 from the germline V gene are SGDLS and YYNGEE. The CDR3 runs to 13 residues.

The chain carries TRBV5-1 and TRBJ2-7; the D gene is possibly TRBD1 (6 bases). The germline gives CDR1 SGHRS, CDR2 YFSETQ. The V and J ends lost 0 bases and 2 bases respectively, with 15 bases between them. This CDR3 has 16 amino acids. The CDR3, as DNA: TGCGCCAGCAGCTTGGCCCGCAGGACAGAGCCCTACGAGCAGTACTTC. It encodes CASSLARRTEPYEQYF.

This sequence joins TRBV27 and TRBJ2-1; 11 bases fit TRBD1. Germline V lookup: CDR1 MNHEY, CDR2 SMNVEV (reference sequence). The CDR3 is 15 amino acids. V shed 6 bases and J 8 bases; nucleotides not matched to a gene: 9. This CDR3 is CASRERTGGRYEQFF. CDR3 DNA: TGTGCCAGCAGGGAGAGGACAGGGGGCCGGTATGAGCAGTTCTTC.

V usage is TRBV19 and J usage is TRBJ2-3, with D unresolved. The V gene lost 7 bases and the J gene lost 2 bases, with 13 bases spanning the gap. The CDR3 is 14 amino acids. Germline CDR1 and CDR2: LNHDA and SQIVND (reference sequence). CDR3 residues: CASKSVTFTDTQYF. The CDR3 DNA sequence: TGTGCCAGTAAGTCCGTGACTTTCACAGATACGCAGTATTTT.

The chain couples TRBV5-6 to TRBJ1-2; TRBD1 agrees at 7 bases. There are 15 residues in the CDR3. Looked up from germline, CDR1 is SGHDT and CDR2 is YYEEEE. The J segment lost 0 bases and the V segment lost 2 bases, leaving 4 bases of the junction unmatched. The CDR3 protein is CASSFSDRPNYGYTF. The CDR3, as DNA: TGTGCCAGCAGCTTCTCGGACAGGCCTAACTATGGCTACACCTTC. The whole variable domain, remainder taken from reference TRBV5-6 and TRBJ1-2, is DAGVTQSPTHLIKTRGQQVTLRCSPKSGHDTVSWYQQALGQGPQFIFQYYEEEERQRGNFPDRFSGHQFPNYSSELNVNALLLGDSALYLCASSFSDRPNYGYTFGSGTRLTVV.

The chain links TRBV9 to TRBJ2-1; 8 bases are shared with TRBD2. Germline V lookup: CDR1 SGDLS, CDR2 YYNGEE. The J segment lost 0 bases and the V segment lost 5 bases, leaving 4 bases of the junction unmatched. The CDR3 spans 15 residues. CDR3 loop: CASSDSGSSYNEQFF. The CDR3 DNA sequence: TGTGCCAGCAGTGACAGCGGGAGCTCCTACAATGAGCAGTTCTTC. The variable domain in full, completed from reference TRBV9 and TRBJ2-1, reads DSGVTQTPKHLITATGQRVTLRCSPRSGDLSVYWYQQSLDQGLQFLIQYYNGEERAKGNILERFSAQQFPDLHSELNLSSLELGDSALYFCASSDSGSSYNEQFFGPGTRLTVL.

To note about this clone: A far larger clone is one nucleotide away, so this likely arose from a read error. The rearrangement uses TRBV6-1 and TRBJ2-6; TRBD2 might be the D (5 bases). Germline V gives CDR1 MNHNS, CDR2 SASEGT. CDR3 length: 15 amino acids. The V and J ends lost 3 bases and 1 base respectively, with 7 bases between them. As DNA, the CDR3 is TGTGCCAGCAGTGAGGTAGCGTCTGGGGCCAACGTCCTGACTTTC. Protein sequence: CASSEVASGANVLTF.

The chain is built from TRBV5-1 and TRBJ2-1; 8 bases fit TRBD2. With V trimmed by 5 bases and J by 7 bases, 8 bases remained unmatched. The CDR3 loop spans 14 amino acids. Per the germline V gene, CDR1 is SGHRS and CDR2 is YFSETQ. The CDR3 DNA follows: TGCGCCAGCAGTTTCGACACTAGCGGTAATGAGCAGTTCTTC. It encodes CASSFDTSGNEQFF.

The CDR3 DNA follows: TGCAGCCTTCCCCCTAGCGGGCTCGGGGAGACCCAGTACTTC. Its translation: CSLPPSGLGETQYF. The J gene is TRBJ2-5, the V gene TRBV29-1, with TRBD2 identical over 8 bases. The V gene end was trimmed by 8 bases and the J gene end by 5 bases; junction bases not matched to a gene: 13. The CDR3 contains 14 residues. CDR1 and CDR2 (germline): SQVTM, ANQGSEA.

The chain employs TRBV19 and TRBJ1-2, with D possibly TRBD1 on 6 matching bases. The V gene's germline CDR1 is LNHDA and CDR2 SQIVND (reference sequence). V was cut by 6 bases and J by 4 bases, with 12 bases left in between. CDR3 size: 13 residues. CDR3 sequence (DNA): TGTGCCAGTAGCCCAACAGGGTCCTATGGCTACACCTTC. This encodes CASSPTGSYGYTF.

The table lists this clone with a few counts. The J gene is TRBJ2-3, the V gene TRBV18, with D possibly matching TRBD2 (7 bases). V dropped 3 bases and J dropped 0 bases, with 13 bases sitting between them. Germline V gene sequence: CDR1 KGHSH, CDR2 LQKENI. The CDR3 totals 16 residues. The CDR3 spells CASSPFGGHSTDTQYF. DNA for the CDR3: TGTGCCAGCTCACCCTTCGGGGGGCATAGCACAGATACGCAGTATTTT.

Concerning this clone: Germline is not matched at one junction end, which may reflect a read error. J is TRBJ1-3 and V is TRBV28, with D perhaps matching TRBD1 (6 bases). Germline V gives CDR1 MDHEN, CDR2 SYDVKM. The length of the CDR3 is 12 residues. For the CDR3, the DNA is TGCACGATCAGGGGTAGTGGAAACACCATATATTTT. It yields the protein CTIRGSGNTIYF.

This chain joins TRBV28 and TRBJ2-5, with D unresolved. Looked up from germline, CDR1 is MDHEN and CDR2 is SYDVKM. The CDR3 is 13 residues long. Trimming cost V 3 bases and J 5 bases, with 10 bases left between them. This chain's CDR3 is CASSFPLGETQYF. The CDR3 DNA reads TGTGCCAGCAGTTTTCCTTTGGGCGAGACCCAGTACTTC.

The CDR3: CAIAGGMNTEAFF. DNA of the CDR3: TGTGCCATCGCAGGGGGGATGAACACTGAAGCTTTCTTT. The chain combines TRBV10-3 with TRBJ1-1; 7 bases agree with TRBD1. The germline V gene encodes CDR1 ENHRY and CDR2 SYGVKD. Losses at the gene ends were 8 bases for V and 0 bases for J; bases not matched to a gene: 3. The CDR3 is 13 amino acids.

This chain links TRBV6-1 with TRBJ2-1; 12 bases agree with TRBD2. The germline V gene encodes CDR1 MNHNS and CDR2 SASEGT. The CDR3 has 16 residues. Germline trimming cut 3 bases from V and 1 base from J; bases unmatched to any gene: 1. CDR3: CASSDTSGGSYNEQFF. CDR3 DNA: TGTGCCAGCAGTGATACTAGCGGGGGGTCCTACAATGAGCAGTTCTTC.